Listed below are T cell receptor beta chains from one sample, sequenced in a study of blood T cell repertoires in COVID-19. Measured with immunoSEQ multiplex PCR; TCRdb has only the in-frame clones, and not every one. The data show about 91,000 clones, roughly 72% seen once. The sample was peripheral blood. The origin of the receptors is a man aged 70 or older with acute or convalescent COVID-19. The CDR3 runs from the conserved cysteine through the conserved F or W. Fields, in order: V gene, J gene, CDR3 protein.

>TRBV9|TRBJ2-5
CASSFGFLEETQYF
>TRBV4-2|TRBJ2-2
CASSPGLAGSGELFF
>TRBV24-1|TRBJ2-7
CATSDPGRGVYEQYF
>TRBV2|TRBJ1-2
CASTQDRGGYTF
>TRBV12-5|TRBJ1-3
CASGLGLWQNGNTIYF
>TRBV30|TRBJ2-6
CAWTQHTSGANVLTF
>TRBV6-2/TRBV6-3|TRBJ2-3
CASSYPGLRRSLREGDTQYF
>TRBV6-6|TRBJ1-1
CASSREPGQGFKNTEAFF
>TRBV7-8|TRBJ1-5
CASSLASGDRQPQHF
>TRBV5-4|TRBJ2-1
CASSLGQPGNEQFF